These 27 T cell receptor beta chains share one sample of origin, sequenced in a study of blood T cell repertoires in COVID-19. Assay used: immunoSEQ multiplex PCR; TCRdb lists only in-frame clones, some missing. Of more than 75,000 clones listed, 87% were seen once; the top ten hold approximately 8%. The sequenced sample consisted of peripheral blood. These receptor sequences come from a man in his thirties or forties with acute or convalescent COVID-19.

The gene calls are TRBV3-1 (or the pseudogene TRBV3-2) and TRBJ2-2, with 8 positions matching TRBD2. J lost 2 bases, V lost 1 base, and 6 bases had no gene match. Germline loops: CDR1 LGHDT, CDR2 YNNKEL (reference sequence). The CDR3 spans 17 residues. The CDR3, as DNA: TGTGCCAGCAGCCAAGGGGGCGGGAGGACCAACACCGGGGAGCTGTTTTTT. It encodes CASSQGGGRTNTGELFF.

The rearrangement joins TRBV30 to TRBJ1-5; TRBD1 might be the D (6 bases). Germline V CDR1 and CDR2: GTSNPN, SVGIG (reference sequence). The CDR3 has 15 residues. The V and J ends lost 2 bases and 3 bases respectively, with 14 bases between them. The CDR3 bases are TGTGCCTGGAGTTACAGGGAGGGTCTCAATCAGCCCCAGCATTTT. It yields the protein CAWSYREGLNQPQHF.

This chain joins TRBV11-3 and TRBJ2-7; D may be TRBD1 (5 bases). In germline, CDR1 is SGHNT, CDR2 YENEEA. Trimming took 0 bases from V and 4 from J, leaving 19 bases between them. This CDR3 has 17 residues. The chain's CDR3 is CASSLDPIGASLYEQYF. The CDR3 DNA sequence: TGTGCCAGCAGCTTAGATCCCATAGGGGCTTCCCTATACGAGCAGTACTTC.

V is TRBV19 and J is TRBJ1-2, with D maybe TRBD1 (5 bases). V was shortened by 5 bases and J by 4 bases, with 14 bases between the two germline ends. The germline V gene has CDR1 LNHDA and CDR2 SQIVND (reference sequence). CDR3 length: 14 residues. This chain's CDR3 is CASSAPARAYGYTF. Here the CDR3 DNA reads TGTGCCAGTAGTGCTCCGGCCAGGGCCTATGGCTACACCTTC.

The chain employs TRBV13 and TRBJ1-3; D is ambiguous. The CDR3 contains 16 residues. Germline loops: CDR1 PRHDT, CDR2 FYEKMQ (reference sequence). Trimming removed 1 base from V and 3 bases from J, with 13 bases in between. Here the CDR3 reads CASSLVSGVGGNTIYF. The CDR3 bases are TGTGCCAGCAGCTTAGTCTCCGGGGTTGGTGGAAACACCATATATTTT.

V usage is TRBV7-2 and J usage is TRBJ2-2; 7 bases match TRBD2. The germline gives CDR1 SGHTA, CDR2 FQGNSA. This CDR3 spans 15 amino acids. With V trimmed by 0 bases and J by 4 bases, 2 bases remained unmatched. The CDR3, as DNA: TGTGCCAGCAGCTTAGCGGGAGGGAGCACCGGGGAGCTGTTTTTT. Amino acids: CASSLAGGSTGELFF.

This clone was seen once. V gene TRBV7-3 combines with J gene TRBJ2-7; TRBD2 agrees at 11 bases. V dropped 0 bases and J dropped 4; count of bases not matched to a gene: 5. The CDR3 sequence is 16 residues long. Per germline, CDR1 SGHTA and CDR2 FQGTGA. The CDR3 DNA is TGTGCCAGCAGCTTAACTGGGCTAGCGGGGGGTTACGAGCAGTACTTC. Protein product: CASSLTGLAGGYEQYF. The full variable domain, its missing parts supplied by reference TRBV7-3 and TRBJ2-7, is GAGVSQTPSNKVTEKGKYVELRCDPISGHTALYWYRQSLGQGPEFLIYFQGTGAADDSGLPNDRFFAVRPEGSVSTLKIQRTERGDSAVYLCASSLTGLAGGYEQYFGPGTRLTVT.

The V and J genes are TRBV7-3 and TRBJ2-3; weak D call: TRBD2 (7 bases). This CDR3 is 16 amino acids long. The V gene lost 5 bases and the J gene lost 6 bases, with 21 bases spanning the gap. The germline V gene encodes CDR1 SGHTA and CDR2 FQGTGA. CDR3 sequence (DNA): TGTGCCAGCAGCCCCACCGAAAGGGCGGGGGCGGATACGCAGTATTTT. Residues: CASSPTERAGADTQYF.

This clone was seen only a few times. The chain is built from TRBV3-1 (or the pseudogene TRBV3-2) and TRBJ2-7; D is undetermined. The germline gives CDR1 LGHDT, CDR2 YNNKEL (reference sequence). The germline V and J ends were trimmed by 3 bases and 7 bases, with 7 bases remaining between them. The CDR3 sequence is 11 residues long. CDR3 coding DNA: TGTGCCAGCAGCCATTCAGGAGAGCAGTACTTC. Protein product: CASSHSGEQYF.

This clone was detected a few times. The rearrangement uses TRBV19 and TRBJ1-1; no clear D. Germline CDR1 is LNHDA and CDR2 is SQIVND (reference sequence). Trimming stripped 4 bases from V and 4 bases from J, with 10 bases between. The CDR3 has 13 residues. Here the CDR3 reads CASSTGWSTEAFF. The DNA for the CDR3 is TGTGCCAGTAGTACCGGGTGGAGCACTGAAGCTTTCTTT. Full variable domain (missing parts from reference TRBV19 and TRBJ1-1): DGGITQSPKYLFRKEGQNVTLSCEQNLNHDAMYWYRQDPGQGLRLIYYSQIVNDFQKGDIAEGYSVSREKKESFPLTVTSAQKNPTAFYLCASSTGWSTEAFFGQGTRLTVV.

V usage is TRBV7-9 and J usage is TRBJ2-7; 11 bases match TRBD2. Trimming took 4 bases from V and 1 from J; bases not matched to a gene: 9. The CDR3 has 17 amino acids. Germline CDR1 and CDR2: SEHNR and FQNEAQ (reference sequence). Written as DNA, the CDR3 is TGTGCCAGCAGCTCTCGACGACTAGCGGGGACTTCCTACGAGCAGTACTTC. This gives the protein CASSSRRLAGTSYEQYF.

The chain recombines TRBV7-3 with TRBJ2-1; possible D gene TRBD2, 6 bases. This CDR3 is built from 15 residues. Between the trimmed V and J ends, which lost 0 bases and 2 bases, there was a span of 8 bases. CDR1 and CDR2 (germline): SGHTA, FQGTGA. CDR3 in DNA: TGTGCCAGCAGCTTAACCCCGGGAGCCTACAATGAGCAGTTCTTC. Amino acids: CASSLTPGAYNEQFF.

The CDR3, as DNA: TGCGCCAGCACCTACGCTTGGGCTAATCAGCCCCAGCATTTT. Protein product: CASTYAWANQPQHF. This chain uses TRBV5-1 with TRBJ1-5, with D unresolved. Germline CDR1 is SGHRS and CDR2 is YFSETQ. CDR3 length equals 14 residues. Trimming pared 6 bases from V and 4 bases from J, leaving 14 bases between.

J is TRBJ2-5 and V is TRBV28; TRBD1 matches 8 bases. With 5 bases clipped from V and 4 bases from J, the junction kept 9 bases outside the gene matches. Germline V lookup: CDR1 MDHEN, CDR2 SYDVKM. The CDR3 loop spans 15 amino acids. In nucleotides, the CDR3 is TGTGCCAGCAGTATTACAGGGGGAGGCGGAGAGACCCAGTACTTC. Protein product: CASSITGGGGETQYF.

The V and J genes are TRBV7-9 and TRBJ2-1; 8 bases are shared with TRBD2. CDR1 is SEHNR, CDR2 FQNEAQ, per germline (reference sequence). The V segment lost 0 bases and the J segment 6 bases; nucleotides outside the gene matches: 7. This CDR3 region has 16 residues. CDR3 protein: CASSLAAGGFLNEQFF. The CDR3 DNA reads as TGTGCCAGCAGCTTAGCGGCGGGGGGATTTCTCAATGAGCAGTTCTTC. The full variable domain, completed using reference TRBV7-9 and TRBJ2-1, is DTGVSQNPRHKITKRGQNVTFRCDPISEHNRLYWYRQTLGQGPEFLTYFQNEAQLEKSRLLSDRFSAERPKGSFSTLEIQRTEQGDSAMYLCASSLAAGGFLNEQFFGPGTRLTVL.

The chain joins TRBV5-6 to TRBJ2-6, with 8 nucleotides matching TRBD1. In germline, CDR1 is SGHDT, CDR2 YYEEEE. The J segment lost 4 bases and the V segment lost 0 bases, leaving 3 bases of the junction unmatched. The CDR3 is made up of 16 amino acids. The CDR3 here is CASSLGQGYGANVLTF. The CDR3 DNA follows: TGTGCCAGCAGCTTGGGACAGGGGTACGGGGCCAACGTCCTGACTTTC.

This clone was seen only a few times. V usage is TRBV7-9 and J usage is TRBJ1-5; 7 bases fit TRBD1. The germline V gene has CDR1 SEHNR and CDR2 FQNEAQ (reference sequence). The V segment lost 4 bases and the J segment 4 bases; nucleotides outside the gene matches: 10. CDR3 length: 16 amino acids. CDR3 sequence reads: CASSYGSTGTNQPQHF. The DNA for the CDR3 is TGTGCCAGCAGCTATGGGTCGACAGGGACTAATCAGCCCCAGCATTTT. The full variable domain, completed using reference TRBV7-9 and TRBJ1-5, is DTGVSQNPRHKITKRGQNVTFRCDPISEHNRLYWYRQTLGQGPEFLTYFQNEAQLEKSRLLSDRFSAERPKGSFSTLEIQRTEQGDSAMYLCASSYGSTGTNQPQHFGDGTRLSIL.

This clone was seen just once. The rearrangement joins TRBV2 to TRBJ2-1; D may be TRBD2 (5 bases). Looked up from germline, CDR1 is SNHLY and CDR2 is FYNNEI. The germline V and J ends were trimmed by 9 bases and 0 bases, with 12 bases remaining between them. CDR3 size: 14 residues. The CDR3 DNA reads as TGTGCCAGTTCAAGCGGTAGCTCCTACAATGAGCAGTTCTTC. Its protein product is CASSSGSSYNEQFF.

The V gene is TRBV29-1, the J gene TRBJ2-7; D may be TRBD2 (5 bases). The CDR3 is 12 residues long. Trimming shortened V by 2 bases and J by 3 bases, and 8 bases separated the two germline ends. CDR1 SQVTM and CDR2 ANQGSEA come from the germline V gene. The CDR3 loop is CSVESRDYEQYF. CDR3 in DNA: TGCAGCGTTGAATCTCGGGACTACGAGCAGTACTTC.

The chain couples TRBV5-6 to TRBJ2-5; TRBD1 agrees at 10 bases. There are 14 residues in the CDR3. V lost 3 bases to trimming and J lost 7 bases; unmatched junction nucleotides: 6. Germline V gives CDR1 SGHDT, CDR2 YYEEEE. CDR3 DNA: TGTGCCAGCAGCTCGACAGGGGGCGCTGGGACCCAGTACTTC. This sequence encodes CASSSTGGAGTQYF.

The CDR3 region is CASALGRGSETQYF. DNA for the CDR3: TGTGCCAGCGCCCTTGGGAGGGGGTCAGAGACCCAGTACTTC. This chain links TRBV6-6 with TRBJ2-5, with D possibly matching TRBD2 (7 bases). The ends were cut back, 8 bases at V and 4 bases at J, with 17 bases in the middle. The CDR3 runs 14 residues. Germline CDR1 and CDR2: MNHNY and SVGAGI (reference sequence).

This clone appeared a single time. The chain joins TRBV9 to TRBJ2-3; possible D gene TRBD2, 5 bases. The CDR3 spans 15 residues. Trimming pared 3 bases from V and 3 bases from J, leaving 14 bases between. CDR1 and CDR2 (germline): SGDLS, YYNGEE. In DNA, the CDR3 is TGTGCCAGCAGCGGAATAGCGATGGGTACAGATACGCAGTATTTT. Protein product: CASSGIAMGTDTQYF.

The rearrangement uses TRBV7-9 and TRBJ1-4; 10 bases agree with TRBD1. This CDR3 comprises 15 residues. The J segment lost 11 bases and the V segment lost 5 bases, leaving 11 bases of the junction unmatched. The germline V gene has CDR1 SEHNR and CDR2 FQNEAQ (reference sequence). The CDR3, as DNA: TGTGCCAGCAGCCAGGGGACAGGGGAAAGAAATAAACTGTTTTTT. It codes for CASSQGTGERNKLFF.

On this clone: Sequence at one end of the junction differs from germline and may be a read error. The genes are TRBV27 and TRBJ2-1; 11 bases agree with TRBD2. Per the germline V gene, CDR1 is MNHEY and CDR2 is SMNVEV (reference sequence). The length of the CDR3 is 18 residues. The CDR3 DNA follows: TGTGCCAGTTTGGGATATAGCGGGAGGGCCATCTCCGACAATGAGCAGTTCTTC. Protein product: CASLGYSGRAISDNEQFF.

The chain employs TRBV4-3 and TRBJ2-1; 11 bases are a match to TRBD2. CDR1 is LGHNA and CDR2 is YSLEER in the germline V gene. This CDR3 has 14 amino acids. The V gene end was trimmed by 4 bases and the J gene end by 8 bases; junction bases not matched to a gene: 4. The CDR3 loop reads CASSRIAGGYEQFF. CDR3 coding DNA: TGCGCCAGCAGCCGCATAGCGGGAGGGTATGAGCAGTTCTTC.

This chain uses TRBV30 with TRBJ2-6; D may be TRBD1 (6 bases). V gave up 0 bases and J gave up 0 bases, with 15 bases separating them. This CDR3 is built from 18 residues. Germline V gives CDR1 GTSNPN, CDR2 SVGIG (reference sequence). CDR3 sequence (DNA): TGTGCCTGGAGTGTAACCAGGGGCCTACGCTCTGGGGCCAACGTCCTGACTTTC. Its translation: CAWSVTRGLRSGANVLTF.

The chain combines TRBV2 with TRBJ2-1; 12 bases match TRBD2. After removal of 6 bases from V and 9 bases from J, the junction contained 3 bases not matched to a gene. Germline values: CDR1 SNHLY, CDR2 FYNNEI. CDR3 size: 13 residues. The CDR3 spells CASRGLAGGEQFF. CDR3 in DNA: TGTGCCAGCAGGGGACTAGCGGGCGGTGAGCAGTTCTTC.